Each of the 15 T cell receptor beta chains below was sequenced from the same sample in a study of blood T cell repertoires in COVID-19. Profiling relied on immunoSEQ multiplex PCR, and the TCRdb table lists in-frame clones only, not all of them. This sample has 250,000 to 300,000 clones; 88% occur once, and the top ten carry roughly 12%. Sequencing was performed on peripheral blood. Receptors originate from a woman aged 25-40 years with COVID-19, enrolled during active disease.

DNA for the CDR3: TGTGCCAGCAGCTTGGTTGGACAGGGTTACACTGAAGCTTTCTTT. Amino acid sequence: CASSLVGQGYTEAFF. The genes are TRBV5-4 and TRBJ1-1, with 8 bases that match TRBD1. This CDR3 is built from 15 residues. Looked up from germline, CDR1 is SGHNT and CDR2 is YYREEE (reference sequence). With 0 bases clipped from V and 3 bases from J, the junction kept 4 bases outside the gene matches.

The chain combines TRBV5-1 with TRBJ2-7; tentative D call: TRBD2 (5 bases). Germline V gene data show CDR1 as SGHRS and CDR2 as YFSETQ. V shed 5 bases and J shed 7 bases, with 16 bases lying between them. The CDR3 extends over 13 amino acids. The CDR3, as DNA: TGCGCCAGCAGTCCTCCAGCAGGAGGTGAGCAGTACTTC. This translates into CASSPPAGGEQYF.

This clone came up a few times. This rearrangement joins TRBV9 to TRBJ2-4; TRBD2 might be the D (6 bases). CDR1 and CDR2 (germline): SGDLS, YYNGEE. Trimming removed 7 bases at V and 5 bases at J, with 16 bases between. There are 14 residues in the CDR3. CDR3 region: CASAQGGMENIQYF. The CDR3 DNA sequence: TGTGCCAGCGCGCAGGGCGGGATGGAAAACATTCAGTACTTC. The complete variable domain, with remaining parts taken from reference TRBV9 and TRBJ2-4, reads DSGVTQTPKHLITATGQRVTLRCSPRSGDLSVYWYQQSLDQGLQFLIQYYNGEERAKGNILERFSAQQFPDLHSELNLSSLELGDSALYFCASAQGGMENIQYFGAGTRLSVL.

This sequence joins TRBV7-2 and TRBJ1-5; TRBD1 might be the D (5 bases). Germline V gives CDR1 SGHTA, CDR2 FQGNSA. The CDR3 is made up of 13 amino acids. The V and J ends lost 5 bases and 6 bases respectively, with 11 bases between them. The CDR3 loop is CASSRGFGQPQHF. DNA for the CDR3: TGTGCCAGCAGCAGGGGTTTTGGTCAGCCCCAGCATTTT.

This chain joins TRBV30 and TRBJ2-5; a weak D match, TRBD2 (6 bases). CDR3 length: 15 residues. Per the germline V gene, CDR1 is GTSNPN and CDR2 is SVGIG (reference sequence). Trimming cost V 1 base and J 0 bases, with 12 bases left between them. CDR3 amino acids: CAWSAPLANQETQYF. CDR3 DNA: TGTGCCTGGAGTGCCCCTCTAGCGAACCAAGAGACCCAGTACTTC.

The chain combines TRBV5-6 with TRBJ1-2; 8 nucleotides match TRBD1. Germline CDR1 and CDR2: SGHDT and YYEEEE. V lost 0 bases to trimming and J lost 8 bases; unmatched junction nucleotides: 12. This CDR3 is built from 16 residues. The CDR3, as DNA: TGTGCCAGCAGCTTGGCCCCCGGACAGGGCCTAGGGGGCTACACCTTC. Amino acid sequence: CASSLAPGQGLGGYTF.

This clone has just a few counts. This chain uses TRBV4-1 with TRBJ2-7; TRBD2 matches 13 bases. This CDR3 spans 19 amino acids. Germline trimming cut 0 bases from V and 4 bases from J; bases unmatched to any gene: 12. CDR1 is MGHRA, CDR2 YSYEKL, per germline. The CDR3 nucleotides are TGCGCCAGCAGCCAAGACATAACGGGGACTAGCGGGATGAATTACGAGCAGTACTTC. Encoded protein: CASSQDITGTSGMNYEQYF.

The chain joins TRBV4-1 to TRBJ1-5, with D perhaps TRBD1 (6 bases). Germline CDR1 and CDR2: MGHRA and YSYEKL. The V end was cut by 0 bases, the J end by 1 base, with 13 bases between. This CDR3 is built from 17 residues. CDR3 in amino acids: CASSQDRGARSNQPQHF. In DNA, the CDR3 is TGCGCCAGCAGCCAAGACCGGGGGGCTCGGAGCAATCAGCCCCAGCATTTT.

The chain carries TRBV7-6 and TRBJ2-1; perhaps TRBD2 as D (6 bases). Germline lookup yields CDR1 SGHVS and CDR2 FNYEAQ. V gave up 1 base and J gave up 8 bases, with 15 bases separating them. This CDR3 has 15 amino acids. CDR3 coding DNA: TGTGCCAGCAGCTTAGATGGGGTCTGGGGGGATGAGCAGTTCTTC. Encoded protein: CASSLDGVWGDEQFF.

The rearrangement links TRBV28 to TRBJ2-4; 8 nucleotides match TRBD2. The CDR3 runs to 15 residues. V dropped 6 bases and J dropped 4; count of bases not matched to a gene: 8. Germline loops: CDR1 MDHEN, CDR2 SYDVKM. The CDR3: CASSPPGLVKNIQYF. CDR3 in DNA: TGTGCCAGCAGCCCTCCGGGACTAGTAAAAAACATTCAGTACTTC. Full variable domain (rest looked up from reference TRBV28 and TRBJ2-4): DVKVTQSSRYLVKRTGEKVFLECVQDMDHENMFWYRQDPGLGLRLIYFSYDVKMKEKGDIPEGYSVSREKKERFSLILESASTNQTSMYLCASSPPGLVKNIQYFGAGTRLSVL.

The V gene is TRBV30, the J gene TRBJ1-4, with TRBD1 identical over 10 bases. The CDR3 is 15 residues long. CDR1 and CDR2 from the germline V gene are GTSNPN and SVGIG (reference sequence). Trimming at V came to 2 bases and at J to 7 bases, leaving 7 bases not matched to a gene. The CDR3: CAWSSGTGAAEKLFF. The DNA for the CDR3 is TGTGCCTGGAGTTCCGGGACAGGGGCAGCTGAAAAACTGTTTTTT.

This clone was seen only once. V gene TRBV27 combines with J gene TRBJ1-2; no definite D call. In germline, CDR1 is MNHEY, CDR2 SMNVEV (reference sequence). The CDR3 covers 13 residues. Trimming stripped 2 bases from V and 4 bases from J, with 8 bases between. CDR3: CASSLGEGYGYTF. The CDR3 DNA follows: TGTGCCAGCAGTTTAGGGGAGGGCTATGGCTACACCTTC.

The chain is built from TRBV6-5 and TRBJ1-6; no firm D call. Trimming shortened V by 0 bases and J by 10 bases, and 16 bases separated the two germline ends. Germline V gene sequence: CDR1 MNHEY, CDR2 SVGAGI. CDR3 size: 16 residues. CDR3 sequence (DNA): TGTGCCAGCAGTTACTCGAACGGCCGGGTTCGGTCACCCCTCCACTTT. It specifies CASSYSNGRVRSPLHF.

CDR3 loop: CASSFLGREPAGNTIYF. The CDR3 DNA reads TGTGCCAGCAGTTTCCTTGGGCGGGAGCCAGCTGGAAACACCATATATTTT. The V gene is TRBV28, the J gene TRBJ1-3; no clear D. This CDR3 has 17 residues. The germline gives CDR1 MDHEN, CDR2 SYDVKM. The ends were cut back, 3 bases at V and 2 bases at J, with 17 bases in the middle.

Written as DNA, the CDR3 is TGTGCCAGCAGTTCCATCGGGTTTGGGAGGCCCCCGAACACTGAAGCTTTCTTT. It specifies CASSSIGFGRPPNTEAFF. V gene TRBV27 combines with J gene TRBJ1-1, with D hard to call. Trimming left V 4 bases short and J 1 base short, with 22 bases between. CDR3 length: 18 amino acids. Germline V lookup: CDR1 MNHEY, CDR2 SMNVEV (reference sequence).